A selection of T cell receptor beta chains follows, all from one sample in a study of T cells in localized non-small cell lung cancer. Sequencing used immunoSEQ multiplex PCR; TCRdb keeps in-frame clones, though not all of them. The sample contains roughly 53,000 clones, around 80% of which appear only once. The material sequenced was peripheral blood mononuclear cells, taken before any cancer treatment. The receptors stem from a man aged 35 to 69 with stage III lung adenocarcinoma. CDR3s include the opening cysteine and the closing phenylalanine or tryptophan. D genes are given only for firm matches. Expanded clones get a size class; other rows say once, few or many, or leave the size out.

j_call	v_call	d_call	clone_size	cdr3_aa	cdr3_nt
TRBJ1-2	TRBV6-1	-	-	CATQLGQNYGYTF	TGTGCCACCCAACTCGGGCAAAACTATGGCTACACCTTC
TRBJ2-1	TRBV6-5	-	-	CASSSGVSYNEQFF	TGTGCCAGCAGTTCGGGAGTCTCCTACAATGAGCAGTTCTTC
TRBJ2-2	TRBV6-4	TRBD1	-	CASTGQGGTGELFF	TGTGCCAGCACCGGACAGGGAGGAACCGGGGAGCTGTTTTTT
TRBJ2-5	TRBV6-5	-	-	CASRTAQGHGETQYF	TGTGCCAGCAGAACCGCCCAAGGACACGGAGAGACCCAGTACTTC
TRBJ2-7	TRBV5-6	TRBD2	-	CASSPTTSGGVSGYEQYF	TGTGCCAGCAGCCCCACTACTAGCGGAGGAGTCTCTGGCTACGAGCAGTACTTC
TRBJ1-3	TRBV19	-	once	CASSINTGRGGPPNGNTIYF	TGTGCCAGTAGTATTAATACCGGCAGGGGAGGACCTCCTAATGGAAACACCATATATTTT
TRBJ2-7	TRBV5-1	TRBD2	-	CASSFTTSGAYEQYF	TGCGCCAGCAGCTTTACGACTAGCGGGGCCTACGAGCAGTACTTC
TRBJ2-1	TRBV5-1	-	few	CASSLGSGFYNEQFF	TGCGCCAGCAGCTTGGGAAGCGGGTTCTACAATGAGCAGTTCTTC
TRBJ2-1	TRBV11-3	TRBD2	-	CASSFRGGLAPSQQFF	TGTGCCAGCAGCTTTAGAGGGGGACTAGCGCCCTCCCAGCAGTTCTTC
TRBJ2-7	TRBV19	-	-	CASSNGAYEQYF	TGTGCCAGTAGTAATGGTGCCTACGAGCAGTACTTC
TRBJ1-5	TRBV15	TRBD1	few	CATSRRQGPDHQPQHF	TGTGCCACCAGCAGACGACAGGGTCCGGACCATCAGCCCCAGCATTTT
TRBJ2-7	TRBV6-1	-	-	CASSEGLFSYEQYF	TGTGCCAGCAGTGAGGGGCTTTTCTCCTACGAGCAGTACTTC
TRBJ2-7	TRBV11-2	-	few	CASSLSPEEQYF	TGTGCCAGCAGCCTTTCCCCGGAAGAGCAGTACTTC
TRBJ2-2	TRBV5-1	TRBD1	-	CASRTGTGRTGELFF	TGCGCCAGCAGAACCGGGACAGGGAGAACCGGGGAGCTGTTTTTT
TRBJ1-1	TRBV7-2	-	-	CASSSTSSRGAFF	TGTGCCAGCAGCTCAACGAGTAGTAGGGGAGCTTTCTTT
TRBJ2-3	TRBV6-8	TRBD2	-	CASTRAGTSGTGSTDTQYF	TGTGCCAGCACCAGGGCTGGGACTAGCGGGACGGGAAGCACAGATACGCAGTATTTT
TRBJ2-1	TRBV7-3	-	-	CASSSTSLGGNEQFF	TGTGCCAGCAGTTCTACTAGCCTGGGTGGGAATGAGCAGTTCTTC
TRBJ2-5	TRBV29-1	TRBD1	-	CSVDFGSGGGQTQYF	TGCAGCGTTGATTTTGGGTCAGGGGGCGGACAGACCCAGTACTTC
TRBJ2-2	TRBV5-6	-	few	CASTGQLTGELFF	TGTGCCAGCACTGGCCAGCTGACCGGGGAGCTGTTTTTT
TRBJ2-2	TRBV5-6	-	-	CASSLEAGAGELFF	TGTGCCAGCAGCTTGGAGGCCGGGGCCGGGGAGCTGTTTTTT
TRBJ2-7	TRBV7-2	TRBD2	-	CASITGPGGSTYEQYF	TGTGCCAGCATCACTGGCCCGGGGGGTAGTACCTACGAGCAGTACTTC
TRBJ1-1	TRBV7-6	-	-	CASSLADGTEAFF	TGTGCCAGCAGCTTAGCGGACGGAACTGAAGCTTTCTTT
TRBJ1-2	TRBV29-1	TRBD1	once	CSVADRAGYTF	TGCAGCGTCGCGGACAGGGCGGGCTACACCTTC
TRBJ1-5	TRBV29-1	-	few	CSVAGQPHEAQHF	TGCAGCGTTGCGGGACAACCACACGAAGCCCAGCATTTT
TRBJ1-5	TRBV7-8	-	-	CASSLDRGGYQPQHF	TGTGCCAGCAGCTTAGATAGGGGGGGGTATCAGCCCCAGCATTTT
TRBJ1-6	TRBV7-2	-	-	CASSPPQGRSPLHF	TGTGCCAGCAGCCCCCCGCAGGGGCGGTCACCCCTCCACTTT
TRBJ1-3	TRBV5-8	-	-	CASSLGPTSGNTIYF	TGTGCCAGCAGCTTGGGGCCAACCTCTGGAAACACCATATATTTT
TRBJ2-3	TRBV5-1	-	-	CASSLAEGGTDTQYF	TGCGCCAGCAGCTTGGCCGAGGGGGGCACAGATACGCAGTATTTT
TRBJ2-7	TRBV19	-	-	CASSIALRADSYEQYF	TGTGCCAGTAGTATAGCTCTAAGGGCGGATTCCTACGAGCAGTACTTC
TRBJ1-5	TRBV6-1	-	-	CASSGQLNQPQHF	TGTGCCAGCAGTGGACAGCTTAATCAGCCCCAGCATTTT
TRBJ2-3	TRBV30	-	-	CAWSAPGADTQYF	TGTGCCTGGAGTGCCCCGGGGGCAGATACGCAGTATTTT
TRBJ1-2	TRBV20-1	-	few	CSASSGWGYTF	TGCAGTGCTAGTTCAGGGTGGGGCTACACCTTC
TRBJ2-7	TRBV6-5	-	-	CASSYSGRAYEQYF	TGTGCCAGCAGTTACTCGGGACGGGCCTACGAGCAGTACTTC
TRBJ2-7	TRBV4-1	TRBD1	-	CASSREAGGYYEQYF	TGCGCCAGCAGCCGCGAGGCAGGGGGCTACTACGAGCAGTACTTC
TRBJ1-4	TRBV27	-	-	CASSLFRQNEKLFF	TGTGCCAGCAGTTTATTTCGGCAGAATGAAAAACTGTTTTTT
TRBJ2-5	TRBV7-6	-	few	CASSFIQETQYF	TGTGCCAGCAGCTTTATTCAAGAGACCCAGTACTTC
TRBJ2-1	TRBV7-9	-	-	CASSSPRGPGFF	TGTGCCAGCAGCTCTCCCAGGGGCCCCGGGTTCTTC
TRBJ1-5	TRBV16	-	-	CASSHSGGAGQPQHF	TGTGCCAGCAGCCACTCCGGGGGGGCCGGTCAGCCCCAGCATTTT
TRBJ2-7	TRBV14	-	-	CASSQGRYEQYF	TGTGCCAGCAGCCAGGGAAGGTACGAGCAGTACTTC
TRBJ2-4	TRBV2	TRBD1	few	CASSLRTGGGAGANIQYF	TGTGCCAGCAGTTTACGGACAGGGGGCGGAGCGGGGGCTAACATTCAGTACTTC
TRBJ1-4	TRBV5-1	-	-	CASSLEGVQSNEKLFF	TGCGCCAGCAGCTTGGAAGGGGTGCAATCTAATGAAAAACTGTTTTTT
TRBJ2-3	TRBV11-3	-	-	CASSLGDGFTDTQYF	TGTGCCAGCAGCTTAGGTGACGGCTTCACAGATACGCAGTATTTT